These 13 T cell receptor beta chains originate from one sample sequenced in a study of long-term antiretroviral therapy in people with HIV. At survey level, the immunoSEQ assay was run in its v3.0 version. Repertoires were generated with immunoSEQ multiplex PCR, while TCRdb's copy carries only in-frame clones and drops some. The data show 35,000 or so clones, with roughly 94% seen just once and roughly 3.6% held by the top ten. This sample comprised unsorted PBMCs, obtained 4.1 years after starting antiretroviral therapy. These receptors were obtained from a woman aged 45-65 years with HIV.

V is TRBV19 and J is TRBJ2-4; the D call may be TRBD1 or TRBD2 (5 bases each). V was trimmed by 6 bases and J by 7 bases, leaving 13 bases between them. The CDR3 sequence is 13 residues long. Germline V gene data show CDR1 as LNHDA and CDR2 as SQIVND (reference sequence). CDR3 residues: CASRGVGANIQYF. CDR3 sequence (DNA): TGTGCCAGTAGGGGAGTTGGGGCGAACATTCAGTACTTC.

The gene calls are TRBV2 and TRBJ2-3; a weak D match, TRBD2 (7 bases). The CDR3 sequence is 14 residues long. Trimming cost V 6 bases and J 0 bases, with 10 bases left between them. In germline, CDR1 is SNHLY, CDR2 FYNNEI. CDR3 bases: TGTGCCAGCAGGGGGAGGGGGAGCACAGATACGCAGTATTTT. Translated, it gives CASRGRGSTDTQYF.

V and J are TRBV4-1 and TRBJ2-1; no clear D gene. Trimming took off 2 bases at V and 9 bases at J, with 14 bases between the two ends. Germline loops: CDR1 MGHRA, CDR2 YSYEKL. This CDR3 has 14 residues. The DNA for the CDR3 is TGCGCCAGCAGCCAACCCCAAAGGGATGGTGAGCAGTTCTTC. Protein sequence: CASSQPQRDGEQFF.

The table lists this clone with a count of one. The rearrangement links TRBV7-2 to TRBJ2-5, with a tentative D call TRBD1 (6 bases). Germline lookup yields CDR1 SGHTA and CDR2 FQGNSA. Trimming removed 1 base from V and 7 bases from J, with 10 bases in between. CDR3 size: 13 residues. This chain's CDR3 is CASSLGGLWTQYF. In DNA, the CDR3 is TGTGCCAGCAGCTTAGGGGGGCTCTGGACCCAGTACTTC.

The rearrangement joins TRBV5-4 to TRBJ1-3; D call uncertain. The V and J ends lost 5 bases and 0 bases respectively, with 9 bases between them. Germline CDR1 and CDR2: SGHNT and YYREEE (reference sequence). The CDR3 has 14 amino acids. CDR3 in amino acids: CASSPQSSGNTIYF. The CDR3 DNA reads as TGTGCCAGCAGTCCACAGAGCTCTGGAAACACCATATATTTT.

J is TRBJ2-3 and V is TRBV6-6, with TRBD1 matching over 8 bases. Germline values: CDR1 MNHNY, CDR2 SVGAGI (reference sequence). The V and J ends lost 2 bases and 2 bases, in that order; junction bases with no gene match: 6. The CDR3 length is 16 residues. The CDR3 reads CASSYPGTGHTDTQYF. CDR3 bases: TGTGCCAGCAGTTACCCCGGGACAGGACACACAGATACGCAGTATTTT.

For the CDR3, the DNA is TGTGCCAGCAGCGTAGGCACCGGGGGGGAACTGTTTTTT. As protein: CASSVGTGGELFF. This sequence joins TRBV9 and TRBJ1-4; possibly TRBD1 for D (5 bases). This CDR3 contains 13 residues. Germline V gives CDR1 SGDLS, CDR2 YYNGEE. The ends were cut back, 0 bases at V and 12 bases at J, with 12 bases in the middle. Supplemented by reference TRBV9 and TRBJ1-4, the full variable domain reads DSGVTQTPKHLITATGQRVTLRCSPRSGDLSVYWYQQSLDQGLQFLIQYYNGEERAKGNILERFSAQQFPDLHSELNLSSLELGDSALYFCASSVGTGGELFFGSGTQLSVL.

Here the CDR3 DNA reads TGTGCCAGCACCCCGTATATTGGGTCGGGGCGAGAGACCCAGTACTTC. Protein: CASTPYIGSGRETQYF. V and J are TRBV19 and TRBJ2-5, with D perhaps given as TRBD1 or TRBD2 (5 bases each). Germline loops: CDR1 LNHDA, CDR2 SQIVND (reference sequence). The CDR3 is made up of 16 amino acids. Trimming took 9 bases from V and 4 from J, leaving 24 bases between them.

The chain uses TRBV5-4 and TRBJ2-2, with D unresolved. V gave up 0 bases and J gave up 5 bases, with 5 bases separating them. Germline V lookup: CDR1 SGHNT, CDR2 YYREEE (reference sequence). This CDR3 spans 13 amino acids. CDR3 sequence (DNA): TGTGCCAGCAGCTTGGTACCAACCGGGGAGCTGTTTTTT. This codes for CASSLVPTGELFF.

This chain's CDR3 is CASSLQQGSYEQYF. The CDR3 nucleotides read TGCGCCAGCAGCTTGCAACAGGGATCCTACGAGCAGTACTTC. The gene calls are TRBV5-1 and TRBJ2-7; maybe TRBD1 (6 bases). The CDR3 extends over 14 amino acids. Trimming removed 1 base from V and 1 base from J, with 9 bases in between. CDR1 is SGHRS and CDR2 is YFSETQ in the germline V gene.

In its sample, this clone was seen once. This chain links TRBV7-8 with TRBJ2-2; 12 nucleotides match TRBD2. This CDR3 spans 18 amino acids. Germline CDR1 and CDR2: SGHVS and FQNEAQ. V lost 1 base to trimming and J lost 3 bases; unmatched junction nucleotides: 6. CDR3 region: CASSLGLAGGQDTGELFF. CDR3 DNA: TGTGCCAGCAGCTTAGGGCTAGCGGGGGGGCAGGACACCGGGGAGCTGTTTTTT.

V usage is TRBV15 and J usage is TRBJ1-5, with D maybe TRBD1 (5 bases). Germline values: CDR1 LNHNV, CDR2 YYDKDF (reference sequence). V gave up 1 base and J gave up 5 bases, with 24 bases separating them. This CDR3 is built from 19 residues. The CDR3 sequence is CATSRGGLGPESPHQPQHF. Here the CDR3 DNA reads TGTGCCACCAGCAGAGGGGGGTTGGGGCCCGAGAGCCCGCATCAGCCCCAGCATTTT.

This chain joins TRBV14 and TRBJ1-3; tentative D call: TRBD1 (5 bases). The germline gives CDR1 SGHDN, CDR2 FVKESK. CDR3 length equals 15 residues. V lost 5 bases and J 1 base, leaving 12 bases between the germline ends. The CDR3 sequence: CASSSYGGSGNTIYF. Written as DNA, the CDR3 is TGTGCCAGCAGCTCGTATGGGGGATCTGGAAACACCATATATTTT.